This T cell receptor beta chain was retrieved from a study of metastatic and nonmetastatic thyroid tumors. Turning to the study itself: Patients with malignant and benign thyroid disease provided blood and tumor or nodule tissue, whose repertoires were compared.

A word on this clone: Its target is not known.

Study-level findings and limits: Versus benign nodules, malignant thyroid tumors reportedly had significantly higher TCR beta diversity, in blood and tumor.

Thyroid surgery was preceded by no treatment in any patient. As handled by the study authors: For papillary thyroid cancer, a distant-metastasis classifier was constructed from CDR3 differences observed across clinicopathological groups. From the PCR reads, TCRdb re-called clones with MiXCR. The V and J calls shown here were made by TCRdb, not taken from the authors' results. This table holds around 20,000 clones, roughly 20% found once. The CDR3 length is 14 residues. Germline assignment: CDR1 MGHDK and CDR2 SYGVNS. V lost 4 bases, J lost 1 base, and 9 bases lay in between. The gene calls are TRBV25-1 and TRBJ2-3, with no clear D. The receptor's source is a female donor with papillary thyroid cancer or a benign thyroid nodule (not recorded which). Some clones in this sample may be carry-over from other donors' samples. Sequenced material: adjacent normal tissue. The CDR3 loop reads CASSGMDRTDTQYF. For the CDR3, the DNA is TGTGCCAGCAGTGGAATGGACCGCACAGATACGCAGTATTTT. Based on the CDR3 plus reference TRBV25-1 and TRBJ2-3, the full variable domain is EADIYQTPRYLVIGTGKKITLECSQTMGHDKMYWYQQDPGMELHLIHYSYGVNSTEKGDLSSESTVSRIRTEHFPLTLESARPSHTSQYLCASSGMDRTDTQYFGPGTRLTVL.